The 24 T cell receptor beta chains below were found in one sample sequenced in a study of technical replicates of blood from several donors. TCRdb's copy holds only in-frame clones and misses some; the assay was immunoSEQ multiplex PCR. The sample holds about 73,000 clones, 93% seen once. The sample taken for sequencing was T cells isolated from PBMCs. The receptors come from a human donor in good health.

This clone occurred a few times. The J gene is TRBJ2-2, the V gene TRBV19, with unresolved D. The CDR3 extends over 16 amino acids. Germline CDR1 LNHDA, CDR2 SQIVND (reference sequence). V was shortened by 8 bases and J by 0 bases, with 16 bases between the two germline ends. CDR3 residues: CASSVYALSNTGELFF. CDR3 DNA sequence: TGTGCCAGTTCGGTGTATGCGCTTTCGAACACCGGGGAGCTGTTTTTT. The full variable domain, completed using reference TRBV19 and TRBJ2-2, is DGGITQSPKYLFRKEGQNVTLSCEQNLNHDAMYWYRQDPGQGLRLIYYSQIVNDFQKGDIAEGYSVSREKKESFPLTVTSAQKNPTAFYLCASSVYALSNTGELFFGEGSRLTVL.

The chain recombines TRBV7-8 with TRBJ2-5; D not certain. Germline V gene data show CDR1 as SGHVS and CDR2 as FQNEAQ. V lost 5 bases and J lost 5, with 9 bases in between. This CDR3 region has 12 residues. CDR3 residues: CASSRIGETQYF. CDR3 in DNA: TGTGCCAGCAGCCGGATCGGGGAGACCCAGTACTTC.

The chain has TRBV5-1 and TRBJ1-1, with D maybe TRBD1 (5 bases). The germline V gene encodes CDR1 SGHRS and CDR2 YFSETQ. This CDR3 comprises 14 residues. V shed 4 bases and J shed 0 bases, with 10 bases lying between them. The CDR3 coding sequence is TGCGCCAGCAGCGCAGGGCCGATGAACACTGAAGCTTTCTTT. Its protein product is CASSAGPMNTEAFF.

The CDR3: CASSRKGLPNSYNEQFF. CDR3 DNA: TGTGCCAGCAGTAGGAAGGGACTCCCTAACTCCTACAATGAGCAGTTCTTC. This chain joins TRBV5-5 and TRBJ2-1; TRBD2 might be the D (6 bases). The CDR3 is 17 residues long. V dropped 5 bases and J dropped 0 bases, with 18 bases sitting between them. The V gene's germline CDR1 is SGHKS and CDR2 YYEKEE (reference sequence).

CDR3 sequence: CASTTGALNEKLFF. The CDR3 nucleotides are TGTGCCAGCACGACAGGGGCCCTTAATGAAAAACTGTTTTTT. The chain has TRBV2 and TRBJ1-4; 8 nucleotides match TRBD1. The V gene's germline CDR1 is SNHLY and CDR2 FYNNEI. This CDR3 has 14 residues. The V segment lost 7 bases and the J segment 4 bases; nucleotides outside the gene matches: 5.

The CDR3: CASSSDRGHSPLHF. As DNA, the CDR3 is TGTGCCAGCAGCTCGGACAGGGGCCACTCACCCCTCCACTTT. The chain employs TRBV5-8 and TRBJ1-6; the match to TRBD1 covers 9 bases. V was pared by 3 bases and J by 10 bases, with 5 bases of the junction left unmatched. The CDR3 covers 14 residues. Germline assignment: CDR1 SGHTS and CDR2 YDEGEE.

The chain couples TRBV6-5 to TRBJ2-3; TRBD2 aligns across 9 bases. This CDR3 spans 15 amino acids. V lost 6 bases and J lost 0; bases outside the gene matches: 4. Germline V CDR1 and CDR2: MNHEY, SVGAGI. The CDR3 DNA reads as TGTGCCAGCAGCCACCTAGCGGGGAGCACAGATACGCAGTATTTT. Amino acid sequence: CASSHLAGSTDTQYF.

The V and J genes are TRBV11-1 and TRBJ2-5; 9 nucleotides match TRBD1. Unmatched junction bases numbered 4, after V lost 4 bases and J lost 4 bases. Germline CDR1 and CDR2: SGHAT and FQDESV (reference sequence). The CDR3 loop spans 14 amino acids. The CDR3 region is CASSWDRARETQYF. CDR3 nucleotide sequence: TGTGCCAGCAGCTGGGACAGGGCGCGAGAGACCCAGTACTTC.

The genes are TRBV27 and TRBJ1-5; 8 nucleotides match TRBD1. Germline CDR1 reads MNHEY; CDR2 reads SMNVEV (reference sequence). The V gene end was trimmed by 4 bases and the J gene end by 2 bases; junction bases not matched to a gene: 7. This CDR3 comprises 16 residues. The CDR3 reads CASSSDGQGRNQPQHF. In nucleotides, the CDR3 is TGTGCCAGCAGTTCAGACGGACAGGGCCGCAATCAGCCCCAGCATTTT.

CDR3 in DNA: TGTGCCAGCAGTGAATTTTATAGAGACAATCAGCCCCAGCATTTT. Translation gives CASSEFYRDNQPQHF. The chain combines TRBV6-1 with TRBJ1-5; D is undetermined. CDR1 is MNHNS, CDR2 SASEGT, per germline. The CDR3 runs 15 residues. Trimming removed 2 bases at V and 3 bases at J, with 11 bases between.

The rearrangement links TRBV7-6 to TRBJ1-6, with 8 bases fitting TRBD1. V dropped 2 bases and J dropped 7; count of bases not matched to a gene: 1. Germline V gives CDR1 SGHVS, CDR2 FNYEAQ. The length of the CDR3 is 14 residues. The CDR3 spells CASSLRTGNSPLHF. CDR3 in DNA: TGTGCCAGCAGCTTAAGGACAGGGAATTCACCCCTCCACTTT.

The chain combines TRBV4-1 with TRBJ1-4; D is possibly TRBD1 (6 bases). The CDR3 totals 14 residues. Germline V gene sequence: CDR1 MGHRA, CDR2 YSYEKL. V lost 4 bases and J lost 3, with 9 bases in between. This chain's CDR3 is CASSPDRPNEKLFF. The CDR3 DNA follows: TGCGCCAGCAGCCCCGACAGGCCTAATGAAAAACTGTTTTTT.

The gene calls are TRBV28 and TRBJ1-1; no definite D call. CDR1 and CDR2 from the germline V gene are MDHEN and SYDVKM. V was cut by 6 bases and J by 1 base, with 12 bases left in between. The CDR3 contains 14 residues. Here the CDR3 DNA reads TGTGCCAGCAGGTCTGGAGCGAGGAACACTGAAGCTTTCTTT. Translation: CASRSGARNTEAFF.

The rearrangement links TRBV5-4 to TRBJ2-3, with D possibly matching TRBD2 (6 bases). The CDR3 extends over 17 amino acids. The V end was cut by 3 bases, the J end by 4 bases, with 21 bases between. Germline-derived CDR1 and CDR2 are SGHNT and YYREEE (reference sequence). The CDR3 DNA reads as TGTGCCAGCAGCTCGACAACCGGAGGGCGTGGCGCAGATACGCAGTATTTT. Translating gives CASSSTTGGRGADTQYF. Combining the CDR3 with reference TRBV5-4 and TRBJ2-3 gives the whole variable domain ETGVTQSPTHLIKTRGQQVTLRCSSQSGHNTVSWYQQALGQGPQFIFQYYREEENGRGNFPPRFSGLQFPNYSSELNVNALELDDSALYLCASSSTTGGRGADTQYFGPGTRLTVL.

The chain joins TRBV5-6 to TRBJ2-7; 7 bases match TRBD1. J lost 2 bases, V lost 2 bases, and 1 base had no gene match. CDR1 and CDR2 from the germline V gene are SGHDT and YYEEEE. The CDR3 contains 13 residues. The CDR3 spells CASSFQGAYEQYF. CDR3 nucleotide sequence: TGTGCCAGCAGCTTTCAGGGGGCCTACGAGCAGTACTTC.

The chain has TRBV2 and TRBJ2-3; tentative D call: TRBD1 (5 bases). V was shortened by 6 bases and J by 0 bases, with 13 bases between the two germline ends. The germline CDR1 and CDR2 sequences are SNHLY and FYNNEI. This CDR3 has 15 amino acids. This CDR3 reads CASSRTQFSTDTQYF. The CDR3 DNA reads TGTGCCAGCAGCAGGACACAGTTTAGCACAGATACGCAGTATTTT.

The rearrangement uses TRBV15 and TRBJ1-3; no clear D. Germline V gene sequence: CDR1 LNHNV, CDR2 YYDKDF (reference sequence). The CDR3 is made up of 17 amino acids. The V end was cut by 0 bases, the J end by 1 base, with 13 bases between. The CDR3 reads CATSRDSAVVSGNTIYF. DNA for the CDR3: TGTGCCACCAGCAGAGATTCCGCCGTAGTGTCTGGAAACACCATATATTTT.

The chain is built from TRBV19 and TRBJ1-3; TRBD1 aligns across 8 bases. V trimming: 5 bases; J trimming: 0 bases; junction bases outside the gene matches: 3. In germline, CDR1 is LNHDA, CDR2 SQIVND (reference sequence). The CDR3 runs 15 residues. The CDR3 here is CASSADRGSGNTIYF. In nucleotides, the CDR3 is TGTGCCAGTAGTGCAGACAGGGGCTCTGGAAACACCATATATTTT.

The chain is built from TRBV30 and TRBJ2-1, with 12 nucleotides matching TRBD2. Germline CDR1 reads GTSNPN; CDR2 reads SVGIG (reference sequence). This CDR3 has 18 amino acids. V was clipped by 0 bases and J by 9 bases; unmatched bases: 15. The CDR3: CAWSVARTSGAVSREQFF. Written as DNA, the CDR3 is TGTGCCTGGAGTGTAGCCCGGACTAGCGGGGCCGTTTCACGTGAGCAGTTCTTC.

This clone appeared once. The V gene is TRBV5-4, the J gene TRBJ2-1; D not certain. Germline V CDR1 and CDR2: SGHNT, YYREEE (reference sequence). The CDR3 has 15 amino acids. V was clipped by 6 bases and J by 2 bases, with 15 bases between them. The CDR3 here is CASIPPGSPYNEQFF. CDR3 nucleotide sequence: TGTGCCAGCATCCCCCCGGGTTCTCCCTACAATGAGCAGTTCTTC.

The chain couples TRBV11-2 to TRBJ1-3, with a tentative D call TRBD1 (5 bases). The CDR3 runs 15 residues. V lost 3 bases, J lost 0 bases, and 9 bases lay in between. Per the germline V gene, CDR1 is SGHAT and CDR2 is FQNNGV. CDR3 amino acids: CASSFSDTSGNTIYF. The CDR3, as DNA: TGTGCCAGCAGCTTTTCGGACACCTCTGGAAACACCATATATTTT.

This chain uses TRBV13 with TRBJ1-1; 9 bases agree with TRBD1. This CDR3 region has 16 residues. Germline V gives CDR1 PRHDT, CDR2 FYEKMQ (reference sequence). Germline trimming cut 0 bases from V and 5 bases from J; bases unmatched to any gene: 7. CDR3 DNA: TGTGCCAGCAGCTTAGGGACAGGGGGAATAGGGACTGAAGCTTTCTTT. This translates into CASSLGTGGIGTEAFF.

This clone was seen once. The CDR3 DNA is TGTGCCAGCAGCTTGAGTCAGGGCTATAGCAATCAGCCCCAGCATTTT. This sequence encodes CASSLSQGYSNQPQHF. The chain joins TRBV5-6 to TRBJ1-5, with D possibly matching TRBD1 (5 bases). The V end was cut by 1 base, the J end by 0 bases, with 11 bases between. From germline, CDR1 is SGHDT and CDR2 YYEEEE. The CDR3 runs to 16 residues.

V and J are TRBV27 and TRBJ1-2; a possible D gene is TRBD1 (5 bases). CDR1 and CDR2 (germline): MNHEY, SMNVEV (reference sequence). V was pared by 6 bases and J by 4 bases, with 12 bases between. CDR3 length: 13 amino acids. The DNA for the CDR3 is TGTGCCAGCAGCCCGACAGACTCCTATGGCTACACCTTC. The encoded protein is CASSPTDSYGYTF.